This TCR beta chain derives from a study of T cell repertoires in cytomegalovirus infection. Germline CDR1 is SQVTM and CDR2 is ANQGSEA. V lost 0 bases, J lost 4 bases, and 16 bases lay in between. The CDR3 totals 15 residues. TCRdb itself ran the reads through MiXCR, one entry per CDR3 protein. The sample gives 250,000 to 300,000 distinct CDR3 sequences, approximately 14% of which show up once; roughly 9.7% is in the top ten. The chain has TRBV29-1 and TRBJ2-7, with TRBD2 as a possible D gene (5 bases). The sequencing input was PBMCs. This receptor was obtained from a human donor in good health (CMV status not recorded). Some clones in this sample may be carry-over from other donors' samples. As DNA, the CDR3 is TGCAGCGTTGAAGAAGGGATGGTCGGCGGGTACGAGCAGTACTTC. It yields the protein CSVEEGMVGGYEQYF.